The 29 T cell receptor beta chains below were found in one sample sequenced in a study of shared clonotypes between healthy human individuals. Sequenced by immunoSEQ multiplex PCR; TCRdb stores in-frame clones only, minus some. This sample has over a million clones, with roughly 70% found just once. The sample taken for sequencing was memory CD4+ T cells sorted from blood. Subset in this sample: CD45RA-negative fraction. Receptors were obtained from a man aged 18 to 35 in good health.

The chain links TRBV7-8 to TRBJ2-3; D gene uncertain. In germline, CDR1 is SGHVS, CDR2 FQNEAQ. V gave up 1 base and J gave up 3 bases, with 14 bases separating them. The CDR3 totals 16 residues. The CDR3 spells CASSLDLNAQTDTQYF. In DNA form, the CDR3 reads TGTGCCAGCAGCTTAGACCTTAACGCACAGACAGATACGCAGTATTTT.

CDR3 protein: CASSPGWAAYEQYF. CDR3 in DNA: TGTGCCAGCAGCCCCGGTTGGGCCGCCTACGAGCAGTACTTC. The chain has TRBV7-9 and TRBJ2-7, with unresolved D. V lost 5 bases, J lost 2 bases, and 13 bases lay in between. Germline V gene lookup returns CDR1 SEHNR and CDR2 FQNEAQ (reference sequence). The CDR3 spans 14 residues.

The rearrangement links TRBV7-2 to TRBJ2-1; perhaps D is TRBD1 or TRBD2 (6 bases each). The germline V gene has CDR1 SGHTA and CDR2 FQGNSA. CDR3 length: 11 residues. Trimming took off 1 base at V and 15 bases at J, with 10 bases between the two ends. The CDR3 reads CASSLGGARFF. The DNA of the CDR3 is TGTGCCAGCAGCTTAGGGGGGGCCAGGTTCTTC. Full variable domain (remainder filled in from reference TRBV7-2 and TRBJ2-1): GAGVSQSPSNKVTEKGKDVELRCDPISGHTALYWYRQSLGQGLEFLIYFQGNSAPDKSGLPSDRFSAERTGGSVSTLTIQRTQQEDSAVYLCASSLGGARFFGPGTRLTVL.

This clone was recorded only once. V is TRBV4-3 and J is TRBJ1-4, with D hard to call. Trimming stripped 3 bases from V and 4 bases from J, with 15 bases between. The CDR3 runs 16 residues. Looked up from germline, CDR1 is LGHNA and CDR2 is YSLEER. For the CDR3, the DNA is TGCGCCAGCAGCCAGGCTAGATCAGTGATTAATGAAAAACTGTTTTTT. Translation: CASSQARSVINEKLFF.

The chain recombines TRBV5-1 with TRBJ2-3; 7 positions agree with TRBD1. V gave up 1 base and J gave up 3 bases; unmatched junction bases: 2. The CDR3 extends over 14 amino acids. CDR1 is SGHRS and CDR2 is YFSETQ in the germline V gene. CDR3 sequence: CASSLTGATDTQYF. CDR3 DNA: TGCGCCAGCAGCTTGACAGGGGCAACAGATACGCAGTATTTT.

The chain is built from TRBV30 and TRBJ1-3; D uncertain. Per germline, CDR1 GTSNPN and CDR2 SVGIG (reference sequence). Trimming took off 4 bases at V and 3 bases at J, with 16 bases between the two ends. The CDR3 has 15 amino acids. The chain's CDR3 is CAWTEQGLRGNTIYF. CDR3 DNA: TGTGCCTGGACTGAACAAGGGCTACGTGGAAACACCATATATTTT.

The chain links TRBV19 to TRBJ2-3; the D gene is possibly TRBD1 (6 bases). Per the germline V gene, CDR1 is LNHDA and CDR2 is SQIVND (reference sequence). The CDR3 contains 16 residues. Trimming shortened V by 3 bases and J by 0 bases, and 13 bases separated the two germline ends. The CDR3 coding sequence is TGTGCCAGTAGTATTATTGACAGGACAAGCACAGATACGCAGTATTTT. The encoded protein is CASSIIDRTSTDTQYF.

The V and J genes are TRBV5-4 and TRBJ1-6, with D perhaps TRBD1 (6 bases). CDR3 length: 14 residues. Trimming stripped 1 base from V and 8 bases from J, with 10 bases between. Germline V CDR1 and CDR2: SGHNT, YYREEE (reference sequence). CDR3 sequence: CASSLWGAYSPLHF. CDR3 sequence (DNA): TGTGCCAGCAGCTTGTGGGGGGCATATTCACCCCTCCACTTT.

The V and J genes are TRBV7-9 and TRBJ1-6; D is ambiguous. CDR1 SEHNR and CDR2 FQNEAQ come from the germline V gene (reference sequence). V lost 3 bases to trimming and J lost 7 bases, with 4 bases between them. This CDR3 has 12 amino acids. DNA of the CDR3: TGTGCCAGCAGCTTCATCAATTCACCCCTCCACTTT. Protein product: CASSFINSPLHF.

The CDR3 sequence: CAWSGGPMNTEAFF. The DNA for the CDR3 is TGTGCCTGGAGTGGGGGCCCTATGAACACTGAAGCTTTCTTT. This chain joins TRBV30 and TRBJ1-1; D is perhaps TRBD1 (5 bases). V was trimmed by 1 base and J by 0 bases, leaving 9 bases between them. The length of the CDR3 is 14 residues. Germline values: CDR1 GTSNPN, CDR2 SVGIG (reference sequence).

This clone was detected many times. The rearrangement uses TRBV7-2 and TRBJ1-2; D may be TRBD1 (5 bases). Trimming removed 1 base from V and 13 bases from J, with 13 bases in between. The germline V gene has CDR1 SGHTA and CDR2 FQGNSA. The CDR3 is 12 amino acids. The CDR3 sequence: CASSLEWNRRTF. CDR3 in DNA: TGTGCCAGCAGCTTAGAATGGAACAGGCGCACCTTC.

The chain has TRBV7-6 and TRBJ1-2; D is uncertain. V lost 3 bases and J lost 3, with 8 bases in between. Germline V gene lookup returns CDR1 SGHVS and CDR2 FNYEAQ. This CDR3 comprises 13 residues. The CDR3 here is CASSLRSDYGYTF. The CDR3 nucleotides read TGTGCCAGCAGCTTGAGGTCTGACTATGGCTACACCTTC.

The rearrangement uses TRBV2 and TRBJ2-5; 7 bases are shared with TRBD1. V was pared by 6 bases and J by 5 bases, with 12 bases of the junction left unmatched. The CDR3 loop spans 15 amino acids. Germline loops: CDR1 SNHLY, CDR2 FYNNEI. The CDR3 loop is CASRETGSKGETQYF. CDR3 bases: TGTGCCAGCAGGGAGACAGGGTCAAAGGGGGAGACCCAGTACTTC.

This chain uses TRBV5-4 with TRBJ2-5; TRBD2 might be the D (5 bases). Between the trimmed V and J ends, which lost 5 bases and 1 base, there was a span of 12 bases. The V gene's germline CDR1 is SGHNT and CDR2 YYREEE (reference sequence). The CDR3 runs 14 residues. CDR3 sequence reads: CASRSGTAQETQYF. The CDR3 DNA sequence: TGTGCCAGCAGAAGCGGAACCGCCCAAGAGACCCAGTACTTC. Complete variable domain (other parts from reference TRBV5-4 and TRBJ2-5): ETGVTQSPTHLIKTRGQQVTLRCSSQSGHNTVSWYQQALGQGPQFIFQYYREEENGRGNFPPRFSGLQFPNYSSELNVNALELDDSALYLCASRSGTAQETQYFGPGTRLLVL.

The V call is TRBV5-1, the J call TRBJ2-3, with D unresolved. The germline gives CDR1 SGHRS, CDR2 YFSETQ. V lost 0 bases and J 2 bases, leaving 7 bases between the germline ends. This CDR3 is built from 14 residues. CDR3: CASSLGHYTDTQYF. The CDR3 DNA sequence: TGCGCCAGCAGCTTGGGACACTACACAGATACGCAGTATTTT.

The V call is TRBV11-2, the J call TRBJ1-5, with D unresolved. The germline V gene has CDR1 SGHAT and CDR2 FQNNGV. The V end was cut by 5 bases, the J end by 6 bases, with 11 bases between. The CDR3 length is 13 residues. The CDR3 sequence is CASSPGIGQPQHF. DNA for the CDR3: TGTGCCAGCAGCCCGGGGATCGGTCAGCCCCAGCATTTT.

In this sample, this clone turned up many times. The rearrangement links TRBV5-1 to TRBJ1-3, with D unclear. Trimming pared 1 base from V and 0 bases from J, leaving 11 bases between. CDR1 and CDR2 (germline): SGHRS, YFSETQ. This CDR3 comprises 16 residues. The CDR3 reads CASSLSSHSSGNTIYF. The CDR3 nucleotides read TGCGCCAGCAGCTTGAGTTCACACAGCTCTGGAAACACCATATATTTT.

This chain joins TRBV5-5 and TRBJ1-3; D not certain. The CDR3 has 18 amino acids. Deletions cut 0 bases from V and 4 bases from J, with 20 bases between. Germline V gene data show CDR1 as SGHKS and CDR2 as YYEKEE (reference sequence). DNA of the CDR3: TGTGCCAGCAGCTTGGATACGGGCGCTTTGGCCGCCGGAAACACCATATATTTT. Encoded protein: CASSLDTGALAAGNTIYF.

The V and J genes are TRBV6-1 and TRBJ1-5; TRBD1 matches at 9 bases. This CDR3 comprises 15 residues. V was pared by 5 bases and J by 6 bases, with 8 bases of the junction left unmatched. Germline V lookup: CDR1 MNHNS, CDR2 SASEGT. The CDR3 sequence: CASSWDREEGQPQHF. CDR3 sequence (DNA): TGTGCCAGCAGTTGGGACAGGGAGGAAGGTCAGCCCCAGCATTTT.

The CDR3 spells CASSQGLAGITDTQYF. As DNA, the CDR3 is TGCGCCAGCAGCCAAGGCCTAGCGGGAATCACAGATACGCAGTATTTT. The chain employs TRBV4-1 and TRBJ2-3; 9 bases agree with TRBD2. The CDR3 covers 16 residues. The J segment lost 2 bases and the V segment lost 1 base, leaving 4 bases of the junction unmatched. The germline CDR1 and CDR2 sequences are MGHRA and YSYEKL.

The chain carries TRBV6-5 and TRBJ2-3; D may be TRBD1 or TRBD2 (5 bases each). Germline loops: CDR1 MNHEY, CDR2 SVGAGI. Trimming pared 7 bases from V and 3 bases from J, leaving 11 bases between. This CDR3 spans 13 amino acids. CDR3 protein: CASKGTETDTQYF. The CDR3 DNA reads as TGTGCCAGCAAAGGGACCGAAACAGATACGCAGTATTTT.

This clone was counted only a few times. The chain uses TRBV6-5 and TRBJ1-6; D is perhaps TRBD1 (5 bases). V was shortened by 11 bases and J by 15 bases, with 26 bases between the two germline ends. CDR1 and CDR2 (germline): MNHEY, SVGAGI. CDR3 size: 14 residues. The DNA of the CDR3 is TGTGCCTGTAGCAGAGGGGAATTAAGTTGGCGCCTCCACTTT. Its translation: CACSRGELSWRLHF.

V is TRBV19 and J is TRBJ2-3; the match to TRBD1 covers 9 bases. The J segment lost 5 bases and the V segment lost 8 bases, leaving 14 bases of the junction unmatched. This CDR3 is 16 amino acids long. In germline, CDR1 is LNHDA, CDR2 SQIVND (reference sequence). CDR3 nucleotides: TGTGCCAGTCTCCCCGCTAACAGGGGGCAAGGAGATACGCAGTATTTT. As protein: CASLPANRGQGDTQYF.

This sequence joins TRBV2 and TRBJ2-5; D possibly corresponds to TRBD1 (6 bases). The germline V and J ends were trimmed by 6 bases and 1 base, with 15 bases remaining between them. The CDR3 runs to 15 residues. Germline values: CDR1 SNHLY, CDR2 FYNNEI. The CDR3 is CASSPGTKPQETQYF. As DNA, the CDR3 is TGTGCCAGCAGCCCCGGGACAAAACCCCAAGAGACCCAGTACTTC.

This clone was picked up a small number of times. The gene calls are TRBV6-6 and TRBJ1-1; 8 nucleotides line up with TRBD1. CDR3 length: 14 amino acids. The germline V gene has CDR1 MNHNY and CDR2 SVGAGI (reference sequence). After removal of 0 bases from V and 8 bases from J, the junction contained 5 bases not matched to a gene. DNA of the CDR3: TGTGCCAGCAGTTACTCGGGACAGGCCAAAGAAGCTTTCTTT. Amino acids: CASSYSGQAKEAFF.

This clone was picked up one time. DNA of the CDR3: TGTGCCAGCAGCCCGGACAGGGACCGCTTCACAGATACGCAGTATTTT. Amino acids: CASSPDRDRFTDTQYF. The chain uses TRBV5-6 and TRBJ2-3; 8 bases agree with TRBD1. The ends lost 4 bases at V and 2 bases at J; junction bases unmatched: 9. CDR3 length: 16 residues. The germline gives CDR1 SGHDT, CDR2 YYEEEE.

V and J are TRBV29-1 and TRBJ2-5, with D tentatively TRBD1 or TRBD2 (5 bases each). V lost 5 bases and J lost 1, with 11 bases in between. The V gene's germline CDR1 is SQVTM and CDR2 ANQGSEA. The CDR3 loop spans 13 amino acids. This chain's CDR3 is CSVFGALQETQYF. CDR3 sequence (DNA): TGCAGCGTTTTCGGGGCCCTCCAAGAGACCCAGTACTTC.

The gene calls are TRBV11-2 and TRBJ2-2; D is undetermined. Germline CDR1 and CDR2: SGHAT and FQNNGV. Trimming cost V 5 bases and J 7 bases, with 8 bases left between them. This CDR3 comprises 12 residues. The CDR3 DNA sequence: TGTGCCAGCAGCCAGACACTCGGGGAGCTGTTTTTT. Translating it yields CASSQTLGELFF. The whole variable domain, filled in from reference TRBV11-2 and TRBJ2-2, reads EAGVAQSPRYKIIEKRQSVAFWCNPISGHATLYWYQQILGQGPKLLIQFQNNGVVDDSQLPKDRFSAERLKGVDSTLKIQPAKLEDSAVYLCASSQTLGELFFGEGSRLTVL.

In its sample, this clone was seen once. V is TRBV30 and J is TRBJ1-3, with D uncertain. Germline V lookup: CDR1 GTSNPN, CDR2 SVGIG (reference sequence). V lost 4 bases and J lost 4, with 17 bases in between. The CDR3 consists of 15 residues. The CDR3 nucleotides are TGTGCCTGGAAGGGAGGGATTCATCCCGGAAACACCATATATTTT. It codes for CAWKGGIHPGNTIYF.